This is a list of T cell receptor beta chains from one sample in a study of glioma-infiltrating T cells after dendritic cell vaccination. Some clones are missing from TCRdb's copy, which holds only in-frame ones; the method was immunoSEQ multiplex PCR. The sample consists of fewer than 40,000 clones, approximately 90% of them appearing once. The material sequenced was blood, taken before dendritic cell vaccination. The receptors derive from a human donor with glioblastoma. The CDR3 runs from the conserved cysteine through the conserved F or W. A D gene is named only where the DNA matches it firmly. Size is omitted from some rows. Given values are once, few, many or a class for expanded clones.

>TRBJ1-2|few|TRBV6-1|-
CASNGGRGYGYTF
TGTGCCAGCAACGGTGGCAGGGGCTATGGCTACACCTTC
>TRBJ2-7|-|TRBV6-1|TRBD2
CASSDMGLAGYEQYF
TGTGCCAGCAGTGATATGGGACTAGCGGGCTACGAGCAGTACTTC
>TRBJ1-6|-|TRBV5-4|-
CASSSRDTVSPLHF
TGTGCCAGCAGCTCCCGGGACACTGTTTCACCCCTCCACTTT
>TRBJ2-7|-|TRBV7-9|-
CASPPFGGHSYEQYF
TGTGCCAGCCCTCCTTTCGGGGGGCACTCCTACGAGCAGTACTTC
>TRBJ1-2|once|TRBV30|TRBD1
CAWVADRGGRYTF
TGTGCCTGGGTCGCGGACAGGGGGGGGAGATACACCTTC
>TRBJ2-7|-|TRBV12-2|-
CASRLAPRPQGTEQYF
TGTGCAAGTCGCTTAGCCCCCAGGCCGCAGGGAACCGAGCAGTACTTC
>TRBJ2-1|-|TRBV29-1|-
CSVEDPGGTFF
TGCAGCGTTGAAGACCCCGGGGGAACTTTCTTC
>TRBJ2-2|-|TRBV1|-
CTSSPSGETPPNTGELFF
TGCACCAGCAGCCCCAGCGGGGAAACCCCTCCGAACACCGGGGAGCTGTTTTTT
>TRBJ1-5|once|TRBV4-1|-
CASSQGRIGQLNQPQHF
TGCGCCAGCAGCCAAGGCCGAATCGGACAGCTGAATCAGCCCCAGCATTTT
>TRBJ1-4|-|TRBV2|-
CASTTLERGKLFF
TGTGCCAGCACCACCCTCGAACGGGGAAAACTGTTTTTT
>TRBJ2-2|-|TRBV7-2|TRBD2
CASSLTATSGGAGELFF
TGTGCCAGCAGCTTAACGGCGACTAGCGGGGGGGCCGGGGAGCTGTTTTTT
>TRBJ1-6|-|TRBV6-6|TRBD1
CASRIQGLNSPLHF
TGTGCCAGCAGAATACAGGGGTTAAATTCCCCCCTCCACTTT
>TRBJ2-3|once|TRBV4-1|TRBD1
CASSLSGQGTDTQYF
TGCGCCAGCAGCCTTTCGGGACAGGGCACAGATACGCAGTATTTT
>TRBJ2-7|-|TRBV7-6|-
CASSPAGYEQYF
TGTGCCAGCAGCCCGGCGGGGTACGAGCAGTACTTC
>TRBJ2-7|-|TRBV10-2|TRBD1
CASSRTGSGYEQYF
TGCGCCAGCAGTCGGACAGGGTCGGGCTACGAGCAGTACTTC
>TRBJ1-2|-|TRBV16|TRBD1
CASSQSPGQGVGYTF
TGTGCCAGCAGCCAATCTCCGGGACAGGGTGTAGGCTACACCTTC
>TRBJ1-1|once|TRBV10-1|-
CASSHSRGTEAFF
TGCGCCAGCAGCCATTCTAGGGGCACTGAAGCTTTCTTT
>TRBJ2-1|-|TRBV7-6|-
CASSRQPGDEQFF
TGTGCCAGCAGCCGACAGCCTGGGGATGAGCAGTTCTTC
>TRBJ2-7|-|TRBV5-5|-
CASSLAGVREQYF
TGTGCCAGCAGCTTGGCAGGGGTCCGAGAGCAGTACTTC
>TRBJ2-5|-|TRBV9|TRBD2
CASSGDRRGGQETQYF
TGTGCCAGCAGCGGCGACCGGCGGGGGGGCCAAGAGACCCAGTACTTC
>TRBJ2-7|few|TRBV4-1|-
CASSQVWQTGEQYF
TGCGCCAGCAGCCAAGTGTGGCAGACTGGGGAGCAGTACTTC
>TRBJ2-7|-|TRBV10-1|TRBD2
CASSESNAGVYEQYF
TGCGCCAGCAGTGAGTCGAATGCGGGGGTCTACGAGCAGTACTTC
>TRBJ2-3|-|TRBV7-2|-
CASSLGAASDTQYF
TGTGCCAGCAGCTTAGGGGCTGCGTCAGATACGCAGTATTTT
>TRBJ1-1|-|TRBV7-8|TRBD1
CASSNLGDRLQTEAFF
TGTGCCAGCAGCAACCTGGGGGACAGGCTACAAACCGAAGCTTTCTTT
>TRBJ1-1|-|TRBV4-1|-
CASSQDMLAPEAFF
TGCGCCAGCAGCCAAGATATGTTGGCTCCTGAAGCTTTCTTT
>TRBJ1-5|-|TRBV4-1|TRBD1
CASSHGTGNQPQHF
TGCGCCAGCAGCCACGGGACAGGTAATCAGCCCCAGCATTTT
>TRBJ1-2|-|TRBV19|TRBD1
CASSMGPGTGGNYGYTF
TGTGCCAGTAGTATGGGGCCAGGAACAGGGGGAAACTATGGCTACACCTTC
>TRBJ1-6|-|TRBV6-5|-
CASTNRGGLSPLHF
TGTGCCAGCACTAATAGGGGGGGGCTCTCACCCCTCCACTTT
>TRBJ2-7|-|TRBV5-4|-
CASSLVARDSEQYF
TGTGCCAGCAGCTTGGTTGCCAGGGACTCCGAGCAGTACTTC
>TRBJ1-2|-|TRBV6-5|-
CASSLGSSYGYTF
TGTGCCAGCAGTCTCGGGTCTAGTTATGGCTACACCTTC
>TRBJ1-6|-|TRBV30|TRBD1
CAWTRTGGSYNSPLHF
TGTGCCTGGACCCGGACAGGGGGCTCCTATAATTCACCCCTCCACTTT
>TRBJ1-2|-|TRBV14|-
CASSQEGRGYYGYTF
TGTGCCAGCAGCCAAGAGGGCAGGGGTTACTATGGCTACACCTTC
>TRBJ2-5|once|TRBV30|TRBD2
CAWSGGGSEETQYF
TGTGCCTGGTCTGGGGGGGGAAGTGAAGAGACCCAGTACTTC
>TRBJ2-7|few|TRBV7-2|-
CASSLQDYGYEQYF
TGTGCCAGCAGCTTACAGGATTATGGGTACGAGCAGTACTTC
>TRBJ1-1|-|TRBV6-5|TRBD1
CASNINRGSGTEAFF
TGTGCCAGCAATATAAACAGGGGCAGTGGCACTGAAGCTTTCTTT
>TRBJ2-3|-|TRBV30|-
CAWSAGLVGSDTQYF
TGTGCCTGGAGCGCGGGACTGGTTGGGTCAGATACGCAGTATTTT
>TRBJ2-3|once|TRBV10-2|-
CASSGQGWDTQYF
TGCGCCAGCAGTGGGCAGGGATGGGATACGCAGTATTTT
>TRBJ2-5|-|TRBV6-6|TRBD2
CASSYGGLAQETQYF
TGTGCCAGCAGTTACGGAGGACTAGCCCAAGAGACCCAGTACTTC
>TRBJ1-3|-|TRBV10-3|-
CAISGQGGSGNTIYF
TGTGCCATCAGTGGACAAGGGGGCTCTGGAAACACCATATATTTT
>TRBJ1-4|-|TRBV6-5|-
CASSTSIATNEKLFF
TGTGCCAGCAGTACAAGTATTGCAACTAATGAAAAACTGTTTTTT
>TRBJ1-3|-|TRBV19|-
CASETGSSGNTIYF
TGTGCCAGCGAAACAGGCAGCTCTGGAAACACCATATATTTT
>TRBJ1-6|-|TRBV12-5|-
CASGSPPGHTNSPLHF
TGTGCTAGTGGTTCACCCCCGGGACACACCAATTCACCCCTCCACTTT
>TRBJ1-2|-|TRBV30|TRBD1
CAWSTRTGNGYTF
TGTGCCTGGAGTACCCGGACAGGGAATGGCTACACCTTC
>TRBJ2-5|-|TRBV5-1|TRBD1
CASSFDRGRETQYF
TGCGCCAGCAGCTTCGACAGGGGGCGAGAGACCCAGTACTTC
>TRBJ2-1|-|TRBV12-5|-
CASGPLGLTHNEQFF
TGTGCTAGTGGCCCCCTCGGTTTAACCCATAATGAGCAGTTCTTC
>TRBJ1-4|once|TRBV27|-
CASSPSRVINEKLFF
TGTGCCAGCAGTCCGTCCAGGGTGATTAATGAAAAACTGTTTTTT
>TRBJ1-3|-|TRBV7-9|-
CASSTQQGSGNTIYF
TGTGCCAGCAGCACCCAACAGGGCTCTGGAAACACCATATATTTT
>TRBJ1-6|-|TRBV27|TRBD1
CASSSTGTGNSPLHF
TGTGCCAGCAGTTCCACCGGGACAGGGAACTCACCCCTCCACTTT
>TRBJ2-1|-|TRBV5-1|-
CASSLPGRNEQFF
TGCGCCAGCAGCTTGCCAGGGAGGAATGAGCAGTTCTTC
>TRBJ2-2|-|TRBV2|-
CASSQLPYSSRELFF
TGTGCCAGCAGTCAACTCCCCTACTCGAGCCGGGAGCTGTTTTTT
>TRBJ2-1|-|TRBV5-1|-
CASSSPGYFTYNEQFF
TGCGCCAGCAGCTCCCCGGGATACTTCACATACAATGAGCAGTTCTTC
>TRBJ2-1|-|TRBV14|-
CASSQADEQFF
TGTGCCAGCAGCCAAGCGGATGAGCAGTTCTTC
>TRBJ2-3|-|TRBV7-2|-
CASSPYWDTQYF
TGTGCCAGCAGCCCCTACTGGGATACGCAGTATTTT
>TRBJ1-5|-|TRBV2|TRBD1
CASQGAASNQPQHF
TGTGCCAGCCAGGGGGCTGCAAGCAATCAGCCCCAGCATTTT